The 18 T cell receptor beta chains reported below all come from one sample, sequenced in a study of radiation and T cells in renal cell carcinoma. Documented time point: baseline pretreatment blood. Treatment defined: 15 Gy SBRT to primary tumor, nephrectomy 4 weeks later. The table came from immunoSEQ multiplex PCR; TCRdb's copy has only in-frame clones and leaves some out. The sample yields 110,000 to 150,000 clones, more than 70% seen once. The input for sequencing was blood, taken from a patient whose treatment included radiotherapy and nephrectomy. These receptors were obtained from a woman between 45 and 65 years old with renal cell carcinoma.

This chain links TRBV5-1 with TRBJ2-6; D remains unclear. Germline-derived CDR1 and CDR2 are SGHRS and YFSETQ. The V end was cut by 5 bases, the J end by 0 bases, with 3 bases between. The CDR3 sequence is 13 residues long. The CDR3 sequence: CASRSSGANVLTF. CDR3 bases: TGCGCCAGCAGGTCCTCTGGGGCCAACGTCCTGACTTTC.

A few counts support this clone. The genes are TRBV19 and TRBJ1-5; the D is unclear. Germline CDR1 is LNHDA and CDR2 is SQIVND (reference sequence). V lost 6 bases and J lost 0, with 15 bases in between. This CDR3 has 16 amino acids. The CDR3 bases are TGTGCCAGTAGGACGTCAGATCAAACTAGCAATCAGCCCCAGCATTTT. Protein: CASRTSDQTSNQPQHF.

V is TRBV21-1 and J is TRBJ2-7. TRBV21-1 is annotated as a pseudogene. CDR3 length: 14 amino acids. The CDR3 DNA follows: TGTGCCAGCAGCACAACGGACCACTCCTACGAGCAGTACTTC. Residues: CASSTTDHSYEQYF.

The chain combines TRBV4-1 with TRBJ2-3; 10 bases map to TRBD2. CDR1 is MGHRA, CDR2 YSYEKL, per germline. Trimming took 2 bases from V and 0 from J; bases not matched to a gene: 5. The CDR3 extends over 17 amino acids. CDR3 in amino acids: CASSQSSGGPSTDTQYF. The CDR3 nucleotides read TGCGCCAGCAGCCAATCTAGCGGGGGCCCTAGCACAGATACGCAGTATTTT.

The V gene is TRBV6-1, the J gene TRBJ1-3; D not certain. This CDR3 has 15 residues. The V gene lost 6 bases and the J gene lost 2 bases, with 14 bases spanning the gap. From germline, CDR1 is MNHNS and CDR2 SASEGT. The CDR3 DNA follows: TGTGCCAGCAGCCTGGAACCCATTACTGGAAACACCATATATTTT. Protein product: CASSLEPITGNTIYF.

V gene TRBV6-1 combines with J gene TRBJ2-7, with TRBD2 identical over 9 bases. CDR1 is MNHNS and CDR2 is SASEGT in the germline V gene. The CDR3 consists of 14 residues. With V trimmed by 4 bases and J by 4 bases, 5 bases remained unmatched. As DNA, the CDR3 is TGTGCCAGCAGTGTTTGGCGGGGGGGTTACGAGCAGTACTTC. Its protein product is CASSVWRGGYEQYF.

The chain uses TRBV2 and TRBJ1-2, with 9 bases that match TRBD1. The CDR3 extends over 14 amino acids. J lost 5 bases, V lost 8 bases, and 9 bases had no gene match. CDR1 and CDR2 from the germline V gene are SNHLY and FYNNEI. As DNA, the CDR3 is TGTGCCAGCGAGTCCGGGACAGGGACTTATGGCTACACCTTC. Its protein product is CASESGTGTYGYTF.

The gene calls are TRBV7-2 and TRBJ1-5; TRBD1 matches at 7 bases. The J segment lost 9 bases and the V segment lost 5 bases, leaving 13 bases of the junction unmatched. CDR1 SGHTA and CDR2 FQGNSA come from the germline V gene. The CDR3 is 15 residues long. The CDR3 bases are TGTGCCAGCAGCGTACCACAGGGGACCGGTTGGCCCCAGCATTTT. Protein: CASSVPQGTGWPQHF.

The rearrangement uses TRBV6-5 and TRBJ1-2; D is unclear. The germline V and J ends were trimmed by 0 bases and 4 bases, with 6 bases remaining between them. Germline CDR1 and CDR2: MNHEY and SVGAGI. The CDR3 consists of 13 residues. The CDR3 DNA is TGTGCCAGCAGTTACTCAGGAGGCTATGGCTACACCTTC. Its protein product is CASSYSGGYGYTF.

The V call is TRBV5-1, the J call TRBJ2-7; TRBD2 is a possible D gene (5 bases). Germline CDR1 SGHRS, CDR2 YFSETQ. Trimming took off 7 bases at V and 2 bases at J, with 10 bases between the two ends. The CDR3 is 12 amino acids. This chain's CDR3 is CASAGPTYEQYF. The CDR3 bases are TGCGCCAGCGCGGGCCCTACCTACGAGCAGTACTTC.

This chain uses TRBV6-6 with TRBJ2-5; TRBD1 aligns across 7 bases. The CDR3 runs to 15 residues. Germline V gene data show CDR1 as MNHNY and CDR2 as SVGAGI (reference sequence). With V trimmed by 6 bases and J by 7 bases, 14 bases remained unmatched. CDR3 region: CASRSTADRVVTQYF. CDR3 coding DNA: TGTGCCAGCAGATCTACTGCCGACAGGGTTGTGACCCAGTACTTC.

This sequence joins TRBV29-1 and TRBJ1-2; TRBD1 agrees at 7 bases. Germline assignment: CDR1 SQVTM and CDR2 ANQGSEA. The V segment lost 7 bases and the J segment 0 bases; nucleotides outside the gene matches: 5. The CDR3 loop spans 13 amino acids. Here the CDR3 DNA reads TGCAGCGCAAGGGACAGTTCTAACTATGGCTACACCTTC. Amino acid sequence: CSARDSSNYGYTF.

The chain couples TRBV6-1 to TRBJ1-2; TRBD1 might be the D (6 bases). Trimming removed 7 bases from V and 4 bases from J, with 16 bases in between. CDR1 MNHNS and CDR2 SASEGT come from the germline V gene. This CDR3 spans 14 amino acids. CDR3: CASNPVGGFYGYTF. CDR3 coding DNA: TGTGCCAGCAACCCCGTGGGGGGCTTCTATGGCTACACCTTC.

The V call is TRBV4-1, the J call TRBJ1-5, with D possibly matching TRBD1 (5 bases). Germline lookup yields CDR1 MGHRA and CDR2 YSYEKL. Trimming took 3 bases from V and 0 from J, leaving 21 bases between them. This CDR3 is built from 19 residues. The DNA for the CDR3 is TGCGCCAGCAGCCACCCCACCCTGGTCGGGACGGCTAGCAATCAGCCCCAGCATTTT. It encodes CASSHPTLVGTASNQPQHF.

This clone was seen only once. The chain recombines TRBV19 with TRBJ2-7; D unclear. The V gene's germline CDR1 is LNHDA and CDR2 SQIVND (reference sequence). The CDR3 has 11 amino acids. Trimming took 5 bases from V and 6 from J, leaving 8 bases between them. The CDR3 nucleotides are TGTGCCAGTAGTCTCAATCGCGAGCAGTACTTC. Encoded protein: CASSLNREQYF.

The gene calls are TRBV4-2 and TRBJ1-2, with D hard to call. Germline V gives CDR1 LGHNA, CDR2 YNFKEQ. The CDR3 loop spans 14 amino acids. V lost 0 bases and J lost 3, with 8 bases in between. CDR3 DNA: TGTGCCAGCAGCCAAGAAACCAGATACTATGGCTACACCTTC. This codes for CASSQETRYYGYTF.

This clone showed up just once. The chain carries TRBV6-6 and TRBJ2-1, with TRBD2 matching over 13 bases. This CDR3 has 15 amino acids. Germline V gene data show CDR1 as MNHNY and CDR2 as SVGAGI (reference sequence). The V and J ends lost 5 bases and 9 bases, in that order; junction bases with no gene match: 7. The CDR3 DNA follows: TGTGCCAGCAGTCGGACTAGCGGGGGATCCGGTGAGCAGTTCTTC. It is translated as CASSRTSGGSGEQFF.

This clone was recorded many times. J is TRBJ2-5 and V is TRBV5-1; no firm D call. The germline gives CDR1 SGHRS, CDR2 YFSETQ. The CDR3 totals 14 residues. The ends were cut back, 2 bases at V and 5 bases at J, with 13 bases in the middle. The CDR3, as DNA: TGCGCCAGCAGCTTTCCGGTCGGGCCGGAGACCCAGTACTTC. Its translation: CASSFPVGPETQYF.